This T cell receptor (beta chain) was documented in a study of blood T cell repertoires in COVID-19. As for the study in general: Some COVID-19 samples were acute and others convalescent; all came from the United States, Italy and Spain. T cells, B-cell-depleted T cells, or PBMCs provided the cDNA or gDNA that served as material.

Assay used: immunoSEQ multiplex PCR; TCRdb lists only in-frame clones, some missing. Among roughly 700,000 clones listed, approximately 90% were seen once. The length of the CDR3 is 18 residues. The receptor comes from a woman between 18 and 30 years old with acute or convalescent COVID-19. Sequencing was done on a sample of peripheral blood. The chain employs TRBV21-1 and TRBJ2-2; the table's D call TRBD1 went unverified against the DNA. TRBV21-1 is given as a pseudogene. CDR3 DNA sequence: TGTGCCAGCAGCAAACCCGAGGACAGGGCAGCGAACACCGGGGAGCTGTTTTTT. It translates to CASSKPEDRAANTGELFF.